Below are 28 T cell receptor beta chains sequenced from a single sample in a study of blood T cell repertoires in COVID-19 (dated by TCRdb to about 2020). The library came from the immunoSEQ multiplex PCR assay. TCRdb holds this immuneACCESS table with in-frame rearrangements only. Some clones are missing; in checked studies, unresolved V genes explain under half, and the rest has no known cause. The sample table holds under 250,000 clones, of which roughly 82% were seen once. The ten largest make up about 4.8% of the sample. The sequencing sample was made of peripheral blood. The receptors here all came from a woman between 70 and 85 years old with acute or convalescent COVID-19.

The rearrangement links TRBV18 to TRBJ2-4; D not resolved. V lost 2 bases, J lost 1 base, and 12 bases lay in between. The V gene's germline CDR1 is KGHSH and CDR2 LQKENI. CDR3 length equals 16 residues. The CDR3 DNA sequence: TGTGCCAGCTCACCATCCTCTGCGGAGGCCAAAAACATTCAGTACTTC. It translates to CASSPSSAEAKNIQYF.

The chain is built from TRBV6-2 or TRBV6-3 and TRBJ1-1, with D perhaps matching TRBD1 (5 bases). Germline V gene data show CDR1 as MNHEY and CDR2 as SVGEGT. Trimming left V 4 bases short and J 3 bases short, with 21 bases between. This CDR3 is built from 17 residues. In DNA, the CDR3 is TGTGCCAGCAGTTTCCTCGGGTGGAGGGGACGAGACACTGAAGCTTTCTTT. Translated, it gives CASSFLGWRGRDTEAFF.

J is TRBJ2-7 and V is TRBV6-4; the match to TRBD1 covers 9 bases. J was trimmed by 5 bases and V by 0 bases; bases with no gene match: 5. The CDR3 totals 15 residues. Germline values: CDR1 MRHNA, CDR2 SNTAGT. The CDR3 sequence is CASSDSYRGRNEQYF. The CDR3, as DNA: TGTGCCAGCAGTGACTCTTACAGGGGGCGTAACGAGCAGTACTTC.

Comment on this clone: The sample has other DNA sequences that encode this CDR3 too. The chain couples TRBV6-5 to TRBJ2-5; D is unresolved. The CDR3 is made up of 14 amino acids. Trimming removed 0 bases from V and 2 bases from J, with 7 bases in between. The germline V gene encodes CDR1 MNHEY and CDR2 SVGAGI. The CDR3 DNA follows: TGTGCCAGCAGTTACTCATACAGACAAGAGACCCAGTACTTC. Encoded protein: CASSYSYRQETQYF.

This clone was seen more than once but under ten times. The genes are TRBV5-8 and TRBJ1-4; maybe TRBD1 (5 bases). There are 13 residues in the CDR3. V was pared by 4 bases and J by 5 bases, with 9 bases between. Germline CDR1 is SGHTS and CDR2 is YDEGEE. The CDR3 DNA follows: TGTGCCAGCAGCACGGACATAAATGAAAAACTGTTTTTT. Its protein product is CASSTDINEKLFF.

The genes are TRBV18 and TRBJ2-1; 8 bases align to TRBD2. After removal of 3 bases from V and 6 bases from J, the junction contained 1 base not matched to a gene. The CDR3 has 13 amino acids. CDR1 and CDR2 from the germline V gene are KGHSH and LQKENI. CDR3 residues: CASSPGTSNEQFF. The CDR3 DNA follows: TGTGCCAGCTCACCCGGGACTAGCAATGAGCAGTTCTTC.

CDR3: CASSLRIAGGNEQFF. In DNA, the CDR3 is TGTGCCAGCAGCCTCAGAATAGCGGGGGGAAATGAGCAGTTCTTC. J is TRBJ2-1 and V is TRBV7-2; TRBD2 agrees at 10 bases. The CDR3 totals 15 residues. Germline V CDR1 and CDR2: SGHTA, FQGNSA. The junction had 8 bases not matched to a gene; V was cut back by 5 bases and J by 7 bases.

The rearrangement uses TRBV7-2 and TRBJ1-1; D might be TRBD1 (6 bases). The CDR3 has 13 residues. Trimming removed 9 bases from V and 1 base from J, with 12 bases in between. Germline CDR1 is SGHTA and CDR2 is FQGNSA. CDR3 coding DNA: TGTGCCAGTAAAGACAGGCCGAACACTGAAGCTTTCTTT. It codes for CASKDRPNTEAFF.

This chain links TRBV9 with TRBJ1-3; 10 bases map to TRBD1. Per germline, CDR1 SGDLS and CDR2 YYNGEE. CDR3 length: 15 residues. Germline trimming cut 3 bases from V and 5 bases from J; bases unmatched to any gene: 5. CDR3 region: CASSAGTGVRNTIYF. The CDR3 DNA sequence: TGTGCCAGCAGCGCCGGGACAGGGGTTCGAAACACCATATATTTT.

This rearrangement joins TRBV30 to TRBJ2-1; D is unresolved. Trimming pared 1 base from V and 7 bases from J, leaving 5 bases between. Germline V lookup: CDR1 GTSNPN, CDR2 SVGIG (reference sequence). The CDR3 runs 11 residues. CDR3 coding DNA: TGTGCCTGGAGTGGAGTGAATGAGCAGTTCTTC. Protein: CAWSGVNEQFF.

This chain uses TRBV6-6 with TRBJ1-5; no firm D call. Per germline, CDR1 MNHNY and CDR2 SVGAGI (reference sequence). The CDR3 totals 15 residues. V lost 4 bases and J 1 base, leaving 11 bases between the germline ends. CDR3 region: CASSFLPASNQPQHF. The CDR3 DNA reads TGTGCCAGCAGTTTCCTTCCAGCGAGCAATCAGCCCCAGCATTTT.

This clone turned up a few times. This sequence joins TRBV27 and TRBJ1-1, with 8 bases that match TRBD1. The length of the CDR3 is 14 residues. The trim removed 6 bases at V and 6 bases at J, leaving 9 bases unmatched. Germline V gives CDR1 MNHEY, CDR2 SMNVEV (reference sequence). For the CDR3, the DNA is TGTGCCAGCAGACTGACAGGGGTCCAGCCTGAAGCTTTCTTT. Translated: CASRLTGVQPEAFF.

The rearrangement links TRBV6-5 to TRBJ2-2; possibly TRBD2 for D (6 bases). Germline V lookup: CDR1 MNHEY, CDR2 SVGAGI. The V end lost 7 bases, the J end lost 0 bases, and 12 bases lay between the germline ends. The CDR3 runs 15 residues. CDR3 in DNA: TGTGCCAGCATCGAAGGAGGGACGAACACCGGGGAGCTGTTTTTT. It encodes CASIEGGTNTGELFF.

The chain joins TRBV6-5 to TRBJ1-1; D is unresolved. The germline gives CDR1 MNHEY, CDR2 SVGAGI. CDR3 length equals 14 residues. Trimming shortened V by 2 bases and J by 1 base, and 8 bases separated the two germline ends. CDR3 DNA sequence: TGTGCCAGCAGTTACGCCACACAGAACACTGAAGCTTTCTTT. This sequence encodes CASSYATQNTEAFF.

The chain uses TRBV6-5 and TRBJ1-1; 7 nucleotides align to TRBD1. The germline V gene encodes CDR1 MNHEY and CDR2 SVGAGI. Trimming cost V 6 bases and J 5 bases; bases outside gene matches: 6. The CDR3 is 13 amino acids. The CDR3 sequence is CASRTGPGTEAFF. CDR3 sequence (DNA): TGTGCCAGCAGGACAGGGCCCGGTACTGAAGCTTTCTTT.

The V call is TRBV4-2, the J call TRBJ2-1; D might be TRBD1 (6 bases). Germline loops: CDR1 LGHNA, CDR2 YNFKEQ. The CDR3 consists of 16 residues. V shed 1 base and J shed 6 bases, with 16 bases lying between them. The CDR3 reads CASSQGRTERANEQFF. As DNA, the CDR3 is TGTGCCAGCAGCCAAGGAAGGACAGAGAGGGCCAATGAGCAGTTCTTC.

The chain joins TRBV9 to TRBJ1-2; 9 positions agree with TRBD1. The CDR3 totals 17 residues. V gave up 5 bases and J gave up 0 bases; unmatched junction bases: 11. Germline V gives CDR1 SGDLS, CDR2 YYNGEE. The CDR3 region is CASSSGQGLISNYGYTF. In DNA, the CDR3 is TGTGCCAGCAGTTCAGGACAGGGGTTGATATCTAACTATGGCTACACCTTC.

The gene calls are TRBV7-8 and TRBJ1-5; TRBD1 might be the D (5 bases). This CDR3 has 15 residues. V was trimmed by 2 bases and J by 1 base, leaving 9 bases between them. Germline loops: CDR1 SGHVS, CDR2 FQNEAQ. The chain's CDR3 is CASSLQGRSNQPQHF. As DNA, the CDR3 is TGTGCCAGCAGCTTACAGGGTAGGAGCAATCAGCCCCAGCATTTT.

Of note for this clone: One end of the junction is discordant with germline, which a read error may explain. The chain combines TRBV29-1 with TRBJ1-2; 8 bases are a match to TRBD1. In germline, CDR1 is SQVTM, CDR2 ANQGSEA. This CDR3 is built from 13 residues. As DNA, the CDR3 is TGCAGCGCTGAAGACCAGGGGGCGCGGGGCTACACCTTC. This sequence encodes CSAEDQGARGYTF.

The CDR3 coding sequence is TGTGCCAGCAGCTTAGATCAGGCTAACTATGGCTACACCTTC. This sequence encodes CASSLDQANYGYTF. The genes are TRBV7-2 and TRBJ1-2; D not resolved. CDR1 and CDR2 from the germline V gene are SGHTA and FQGNSA. V lost 1 base, J lost 0 bases, and 6 bases lay in between. CDR3 size: 14 residues.

The chain has TRBV4-3 and TRBJ2-1; D is unresolved. The CDR3 runs to 16 residues. V lost 2 bases to trimming and J lost 3 bases, with 14 bases between them. Germline-derived CDR1 and CDR2 are LGHNA and YSLEER. The CDR3 loop is CASSQPSASGYNEQFF. In DNA, the CDR3 is TGCGCCAGCAGCCAACCTAGTGCTTCGGGCTACAATGAGCAGTTCTTC.

The chain uses TRBV19 and TRBJ1-6; 7 nucleotides agree with TRBD1. V shed 11 bases and J 0 bases; nucleotides not matched to a gene: 4. Germline V gene lookup returns CDR1 LNHDA and CDR2 SQIVND (reference sequence). The CDR3 has 14 amino acids. The CDR3 protein is CASQGTSYNSPLHF. CDR3 nucleotide sequence: TGTGCCTCACAGGGGACCTCCTATAATTCACCCCTCCACTTT.

The chain employs TRBV3-1 (or the pseudogene TRBV3-2) and TRBJ2-1; TRBD2 agrees at 8 bases. Germline-derived CDR1 and CDR2 are LGHDT and YNNKEL (reference sequence). The CDR3 sequence is 13 residues long. V dropped 4 bases and J dropped 7; count of bases not matched to a gene: 3. The CDR3 nucleotides read TGTGCCAGCAGCCTCGGGACTAGAAATGAGCAGTTCTTC. It is translated as CASSLGTRNEQFF.

The chain has TRBV19 and TRBJ2-1; D might be TRBD1 (5 bases). From germline, CDR1 is LNHDA and CDR2 SQIVND (reference sequence). V was shortened by 5 bases and J by 7 bases, with 15 bases between the two germline ends. The CDR3 has 14 amino acids. The CDR3 protein is CASSWGRPGNEQFF. In DNA, the CDR3 is TGTGCCAGTAGTTGGGGCAGACCTGGGAATGAGCAGTTCTTC.

This clone was recorded a few times. The rearrangement links TRBV20-1 to TRBJ1-1; D remains ambiguous. Per germline, CDR1 DFQATT and CDR2 SNEGSKA (reference sequence). CDR3 size: 11 residues. CDR3 loop: CSGGLNTEAFF. The CDR3 nucleotides read TGCAGCGGAGGCTTGAACACTGAAGCTTTCTTT.

The CDR3 sequence: CALRRQGEEKLFF. CDR3 sequence (DNA): TGTGCCCTAAGGAGACAGGGAGAAGAAAAACTGTTTTTT. The chain joins TRBV30 to TRBJ1-4, with 7 bases fitting TRBD1. CDR3 size: 13 residues. V was pared by 8 bases and J by 8 bases, with 11 bases of the junction left unmatched. CDR1 is GTSNPN, CDR2 SVGIG, per germline (reference sequence).

In regard to this clone: Other DNA sequences in this sample translate to the same CDR3. The rearrangement uses TRBV28 and TRBJ1-1, with 8 bases matching TRBD1. Germline V gene data show CDR1 as MDHEN and CDR2 as SYDVKM. CDR3 length: 14 amino acids. Trimming at V came to 6 bases and at J to 1 base, leaving 4 bases not matched to a gene. CDR3 amino acids: CASSPGTGNTEAFF. The CDR3, as DNA: TGTGCCAGCAGCCCAGGGACAGGGAACACTGAAGCTTTCTTT.

This clone was seen a few times. The chain combines TRBV6-1 with TRBJ1-1; 8 bases agree with TRBD1. This CDR3 spans 16 amino acids. CDR1 and CDR2 from the germline V gene are MNHNS and SASEGT. Trimming at V came to 2 bases and at J to 0 bases, leaving 5 bases not matched to a gene. The CDR3 here is CASSEWTGFMNTEAFF. CDR3 sequence (DNA): TGTGCCAGCAGTGAATGGACAGGGTTCATGAACACTGAAGCTTTCTTT.